This T cell receptor (beta chain) came from a study of CD8+ T cells in alopecia areata. V shed 4 bases and J shed 7 bases, with 7 bases lying between them. This CDR3 has 12 amino acids. Germline CDR1 is SNHLY and CDR2 is FYNNEI. Extraction of RNA preceded its reverse transcription into cDNA, which served as the sequencing template. TCRdb's table, derived via immunoSEQ multiplex PCR, lists solely in-frame clones and lacks some. The sample contains roughly 170,000 clones, 59% of which appear only once. The sequence was collected from a human donor with alopecia areata. This material consisted of CD4+ T cells sorted from blood, taken at week 0. J is TRBJ1-4 and V is TRBV2; D not resolved. CDR3 protein: CASSGSGEKLFF. The CDR3 region has the DNA TGTGCCAGCAGTGGTTCCGGTGAAAAACTGTTTTTT.